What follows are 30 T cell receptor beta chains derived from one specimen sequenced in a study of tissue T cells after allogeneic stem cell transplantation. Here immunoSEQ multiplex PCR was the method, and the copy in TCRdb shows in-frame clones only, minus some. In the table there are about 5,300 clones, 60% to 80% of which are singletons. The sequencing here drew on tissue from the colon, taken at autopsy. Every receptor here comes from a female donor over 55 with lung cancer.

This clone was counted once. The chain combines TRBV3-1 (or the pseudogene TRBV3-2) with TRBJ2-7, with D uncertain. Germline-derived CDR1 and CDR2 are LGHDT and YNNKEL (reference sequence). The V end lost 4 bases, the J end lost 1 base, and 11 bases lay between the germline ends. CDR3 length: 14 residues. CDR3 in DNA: TGTGCCAGCAGCCCGACACCCAGTTCCTACGAGCAGTACTTC. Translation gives CASSPTPSSYEQYF.

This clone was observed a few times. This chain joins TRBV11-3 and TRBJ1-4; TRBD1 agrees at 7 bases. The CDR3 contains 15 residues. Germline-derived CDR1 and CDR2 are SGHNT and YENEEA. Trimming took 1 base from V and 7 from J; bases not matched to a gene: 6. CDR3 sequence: CASSLAGGMGEKLFF. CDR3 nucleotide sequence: TGTGCCAGCAGCTTAGCAGGGGGAATGGGTGAAAAACTGTTTTTT.

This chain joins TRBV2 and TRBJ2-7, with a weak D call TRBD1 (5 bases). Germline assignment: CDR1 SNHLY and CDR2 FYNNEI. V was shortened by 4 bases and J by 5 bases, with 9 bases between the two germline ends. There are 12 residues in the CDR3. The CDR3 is CASSVGANEQYF. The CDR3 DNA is TGTGCCAGCAGTGTAGGGGCCAACGAGCAGTACTTC. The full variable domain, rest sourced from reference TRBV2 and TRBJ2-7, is EPEVTQTPSHQVTQMGQEVILRCVPISNHLYFYWYRQILGQKVEFLVSFYNNEISEKSEIFDDQFSVERPDGSNFTLKIRSTKLEDSAMYFCASSVGANEQYFGPGTRLTVT.

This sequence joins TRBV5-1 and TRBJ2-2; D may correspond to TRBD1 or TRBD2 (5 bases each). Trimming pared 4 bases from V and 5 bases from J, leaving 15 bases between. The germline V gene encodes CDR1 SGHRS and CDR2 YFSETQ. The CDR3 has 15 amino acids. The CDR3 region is CASSLEVGETGELFF. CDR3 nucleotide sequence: TGCGCCAGCAGCCTGGAAGTGGGGGAAACCGGGGAGCTGTTTTTT.

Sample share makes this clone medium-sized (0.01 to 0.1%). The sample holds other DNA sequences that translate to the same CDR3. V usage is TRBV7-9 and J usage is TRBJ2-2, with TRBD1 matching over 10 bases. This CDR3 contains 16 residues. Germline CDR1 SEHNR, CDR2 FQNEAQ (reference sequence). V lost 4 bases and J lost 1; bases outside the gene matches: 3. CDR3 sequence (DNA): TGTGCCAGCAGCTCCCGGGACAGGGGGAACACCGGGGAGCTGTTTTTT. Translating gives CASSSRDRGNTGELFF.

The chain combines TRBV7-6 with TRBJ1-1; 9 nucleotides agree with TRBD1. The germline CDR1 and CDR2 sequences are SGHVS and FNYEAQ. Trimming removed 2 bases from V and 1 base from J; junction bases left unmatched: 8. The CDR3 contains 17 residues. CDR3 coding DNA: TGTGCCAGCAGCTTATTGAGGACAGGGGCCCCGAACACTGAAGCTTTCTTT. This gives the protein CASSLLRTGAPNTEAFF.

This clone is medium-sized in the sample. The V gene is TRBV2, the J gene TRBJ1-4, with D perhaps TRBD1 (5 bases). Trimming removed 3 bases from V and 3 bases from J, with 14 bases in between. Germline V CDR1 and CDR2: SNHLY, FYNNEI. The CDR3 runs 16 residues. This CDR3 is CASSEEGMRPNEKLFF. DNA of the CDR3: TGTGCCAGCAGTGAGGAGGGGATGAGGCCTAATGAAAAACTGTTTTTT.

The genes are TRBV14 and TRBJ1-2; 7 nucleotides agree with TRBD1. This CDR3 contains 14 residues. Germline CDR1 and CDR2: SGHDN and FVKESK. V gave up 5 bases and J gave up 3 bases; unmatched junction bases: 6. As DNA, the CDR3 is TGTGCCAGCAGCGAGGGGGCAGGGTACTATGGCTACACCTTC. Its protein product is CASSEGAGYYGYTF.

The CDR3 protein is CASSENSEQFF. CDR3 bases: TGTGCCAGTAGTGAAAACAGCGAGCAGTTCTTC. This chain connects TRBV19 to TRBJ2-1; D is unclear. Per the germline V gene, CDR1 is LNHDA and CDR2 is SQIVND (reference sequence). V gave up 5 bases and J gave up 10 bases, with 9 bases separating them. The CDR3 runs to 11 residues.

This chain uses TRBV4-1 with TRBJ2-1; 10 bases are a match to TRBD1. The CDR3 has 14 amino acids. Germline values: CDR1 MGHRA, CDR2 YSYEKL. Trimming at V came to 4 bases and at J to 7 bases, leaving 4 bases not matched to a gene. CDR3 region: CASSRRQGANEQFF. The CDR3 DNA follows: TGCGCCAGCAGCCGTCGACAGGGGGCAAATGAGCAGTTCTTC.

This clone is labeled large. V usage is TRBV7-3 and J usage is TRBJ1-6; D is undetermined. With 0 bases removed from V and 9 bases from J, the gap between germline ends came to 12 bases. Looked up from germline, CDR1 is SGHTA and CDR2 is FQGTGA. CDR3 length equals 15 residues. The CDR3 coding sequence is TGTGCCAGCAGCTTAACGGGATCCGAGCGTTCACCCCTCCACTTT. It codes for CASSLTGSERSPLHF.

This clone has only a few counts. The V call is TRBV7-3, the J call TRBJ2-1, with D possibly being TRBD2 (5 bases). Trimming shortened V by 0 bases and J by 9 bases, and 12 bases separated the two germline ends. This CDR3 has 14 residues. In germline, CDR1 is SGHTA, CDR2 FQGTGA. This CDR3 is CASSLTPLEGEQFF. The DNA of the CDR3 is TGTGCCAGCAGCTTAACCCCCCTAGAGGGTGAGCAGTTCTTC.

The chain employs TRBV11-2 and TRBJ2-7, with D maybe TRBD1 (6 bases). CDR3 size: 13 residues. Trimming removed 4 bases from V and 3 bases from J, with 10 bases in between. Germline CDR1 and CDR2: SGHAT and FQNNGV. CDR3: CASSSGQYYEQYF. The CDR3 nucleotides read TGTGCCAGCAGCTCCGGACAGTACTACGAGCAGTACTTC.

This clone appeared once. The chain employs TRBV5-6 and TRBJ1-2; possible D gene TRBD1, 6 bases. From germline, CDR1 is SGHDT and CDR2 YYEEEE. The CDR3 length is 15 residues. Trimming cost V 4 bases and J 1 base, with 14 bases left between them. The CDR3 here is CASSQRGAGNYGYTF. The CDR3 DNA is TGTGCCAGCAGCCAGAGGGGGGCTGGTAACTATGGCTACACCTTC.

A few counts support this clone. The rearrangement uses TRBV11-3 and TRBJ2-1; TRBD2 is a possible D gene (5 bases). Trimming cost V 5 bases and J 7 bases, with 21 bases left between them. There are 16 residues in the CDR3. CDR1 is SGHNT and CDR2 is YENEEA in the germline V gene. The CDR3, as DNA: TGTGCCAGCAGCCATGGAACGGGGAGCCTCACAAATGAGCAGTTCTTC. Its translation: CASSHGTGSLTNEQFF. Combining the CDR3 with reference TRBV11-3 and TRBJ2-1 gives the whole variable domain EAGVVQSPRYKIIEKKQPVAFWCNPISGHNTLYWYLQNLGQGPELLIRYENEEAVDDSQLPKDRFSAERLKGVDSTLKIQPAELGDSAVYLCASSHGTGSLTNEQFFGPGTRLTVL.

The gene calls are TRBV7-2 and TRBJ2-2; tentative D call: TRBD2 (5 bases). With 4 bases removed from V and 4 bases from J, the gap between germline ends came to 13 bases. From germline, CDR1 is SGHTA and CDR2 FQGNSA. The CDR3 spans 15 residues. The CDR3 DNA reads TGTGCCAGCAGCTCAACCCCGGGAAGCACCGGGGAGCTGTTTTTT. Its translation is CASSSTPGSTGELFF.

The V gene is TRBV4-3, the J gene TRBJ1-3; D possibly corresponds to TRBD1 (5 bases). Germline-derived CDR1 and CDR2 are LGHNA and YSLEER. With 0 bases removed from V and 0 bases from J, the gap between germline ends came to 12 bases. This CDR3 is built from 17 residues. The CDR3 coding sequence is TGCGCCAGCAGCCAAGATAGCGGAACAGGCTCTGGAAACACCATATATTTT. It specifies CASSQDSGTGSGNTIYF.

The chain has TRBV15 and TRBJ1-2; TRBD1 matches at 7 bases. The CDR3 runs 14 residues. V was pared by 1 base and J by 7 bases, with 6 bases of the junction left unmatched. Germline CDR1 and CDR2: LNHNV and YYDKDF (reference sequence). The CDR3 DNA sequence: TGTGCCACCAGCAGAGGGTTCGAGGGGGCTGGCTACACCTTC. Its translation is CATSRGFEGAGYTF.

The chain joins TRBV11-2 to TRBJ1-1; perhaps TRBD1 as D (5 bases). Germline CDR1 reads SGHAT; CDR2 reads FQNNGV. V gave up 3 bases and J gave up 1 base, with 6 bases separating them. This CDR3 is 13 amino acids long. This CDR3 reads CASSLGPNTEAFF. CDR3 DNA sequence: TGTGCCAGCAGCTTGGGGCCGAACACTGAAGCTTTCTTT.

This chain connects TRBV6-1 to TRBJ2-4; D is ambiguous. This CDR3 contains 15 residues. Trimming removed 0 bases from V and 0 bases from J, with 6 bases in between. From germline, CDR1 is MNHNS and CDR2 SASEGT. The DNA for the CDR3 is TGTGCCAGCAGTGAAGCCCGGGTAGCCAAAAACATTCAGTACTTC. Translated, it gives CASSEARVAKNIQYF.

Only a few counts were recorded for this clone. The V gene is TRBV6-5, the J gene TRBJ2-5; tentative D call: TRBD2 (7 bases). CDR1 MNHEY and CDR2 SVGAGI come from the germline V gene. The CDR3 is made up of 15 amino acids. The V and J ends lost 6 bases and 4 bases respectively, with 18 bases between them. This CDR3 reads CASSSVGGRRETQYF. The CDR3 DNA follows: TGTGCCAGCAGCTCTGTCGGGGGGCGGCGAGAGACCCAGTACTTC.

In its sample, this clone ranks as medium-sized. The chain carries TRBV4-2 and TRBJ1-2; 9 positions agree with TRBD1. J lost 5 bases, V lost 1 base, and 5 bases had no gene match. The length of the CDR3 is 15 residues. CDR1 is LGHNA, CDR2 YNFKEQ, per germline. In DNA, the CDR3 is TGTGCCAGCAGCCAAGGGGACAGGGTGGGGTATGGCTACACCTTC. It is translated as CASSQGDRVGYGYTF.

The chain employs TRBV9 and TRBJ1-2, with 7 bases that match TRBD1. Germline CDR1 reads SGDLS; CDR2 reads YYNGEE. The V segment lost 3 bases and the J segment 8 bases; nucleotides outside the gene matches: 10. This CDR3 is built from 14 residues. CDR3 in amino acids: CASSDMQGQRGYTF. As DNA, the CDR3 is TGTGCCAGCAGCGATATGCAGGGACAGAGAGGCTACACCTTC.

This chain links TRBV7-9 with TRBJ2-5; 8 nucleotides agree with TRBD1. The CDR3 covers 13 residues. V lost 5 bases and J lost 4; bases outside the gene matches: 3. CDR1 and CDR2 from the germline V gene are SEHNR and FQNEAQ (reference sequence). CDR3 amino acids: CASSQTGAETQYF. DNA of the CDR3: TGTGCCAGCAGCCAGACAGGGGCAGAGACCCAGTACTTC.

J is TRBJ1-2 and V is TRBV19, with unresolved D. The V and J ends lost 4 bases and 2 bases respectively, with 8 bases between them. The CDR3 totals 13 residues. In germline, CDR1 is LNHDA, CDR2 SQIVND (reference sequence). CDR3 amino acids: CASSTRWNYGYTF. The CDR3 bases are TGTGCCAGTAGTACCCGATGGAACTATGGCTACACCTTC.

CDR3 nucleotide sequence: TGTGCCAGCAGGTCGGGGGGACAGGCGCAAAACATTCAGTACTTC. It yields the protein CASRSGGQAQNIQYF. V usage is TRBV2 and J usage is TRBJ2-4; maybe TRBD1 (8 bases). V lost 6 bases to trimming and J lost 5 bases, with 17 bases between them. Germline V CDR1 and CDR2: SNHLY, FYNNEI. The CDR3 totals 15 residues.

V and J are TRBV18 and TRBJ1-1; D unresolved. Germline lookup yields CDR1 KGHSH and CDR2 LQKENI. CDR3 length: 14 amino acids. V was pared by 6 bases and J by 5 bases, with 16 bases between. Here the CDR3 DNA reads TGTGCCAGCTCCGTTCTTGAGGCGGGGACTGAAGCTTTCTTT. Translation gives CASSVLEAGTEAFF. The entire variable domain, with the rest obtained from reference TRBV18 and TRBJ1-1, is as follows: NAGVMQNPRHLVRRRGQEARLRCSPMKGHSHVYWYRQLPEEGLKFMVYLQKENIIDESGMPKERFSAEFPKEGPSILRIQQVVRGDSAAYFCASSVLEAGTEAFFGQGTRLTVV.

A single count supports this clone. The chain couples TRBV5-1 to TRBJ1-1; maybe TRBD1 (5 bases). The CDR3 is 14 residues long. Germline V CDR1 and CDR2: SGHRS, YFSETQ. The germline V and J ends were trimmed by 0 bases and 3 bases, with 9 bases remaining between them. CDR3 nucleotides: TGCGCCAGCAGCTTGGGACGGGGACACACTGAAGCTTTCTTT. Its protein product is CASSLGRGHTEAFF.

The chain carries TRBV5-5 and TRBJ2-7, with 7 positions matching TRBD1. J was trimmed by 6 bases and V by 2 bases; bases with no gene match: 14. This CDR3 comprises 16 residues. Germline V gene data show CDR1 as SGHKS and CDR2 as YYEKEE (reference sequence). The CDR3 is CASSFLQGRGGPEQYF. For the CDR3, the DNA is TGTGCCAGCAGCTTCTTACAGGGGCGCGGTGGTCCCGAGCAGTACTTC.

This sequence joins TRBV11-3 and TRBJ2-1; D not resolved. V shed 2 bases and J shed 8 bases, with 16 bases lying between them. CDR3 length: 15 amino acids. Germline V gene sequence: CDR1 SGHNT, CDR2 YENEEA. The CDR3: CASSLTRAIYDEQFF. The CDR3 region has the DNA TGTGCCAGCAGCTTAACCCGGGCAATATACGATGAGCAGTTCTTC. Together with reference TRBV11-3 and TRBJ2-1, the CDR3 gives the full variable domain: EAGVVQSPRYKIIEKKQPVAFWCNPISGHNTLYWYLQNLGQGPELLIRYENEEAVDDSQLPKDRFSAERLKGVDSTLKIQPAELGDSAVYLCASSLTRAIYDEQFFGPGTRLTVL.